The clone carrying this T cell receptor (beta chain) was seen repeatedly, ten times or more. As yet, its antigen is unknown. This entry belongs to a study of CD8+CD57+ T cells in acquired aplastic anemia. Study-wide background: The DNA of sorted CD4+ and CD8+ cells averaged roughly 3.2 ug. Study observations and caveats: The study found no significant CD8+ Simpson's diversity difference between patients and controls. Patients and controls shared some 30 CD8+ CDR3 sequences, highly expressed in patients.

CDR1 and CDR2 (germline): ENHRY, SYGVKD. With 8 bases clipped from V and 9 bases from J, the junction kept 14 bases outside the gene matches. The length of the CDR3 is 17 residues. The study profiled TCR beta VDJ and CDR3 using genomic DNA as template. MiXCR was run by TCRdb on the reads, yielding one entry per CDR3 protein. The table has around 180,000 distinct CDR3 sequences, under 70% seen once. The V gene is TRBV10-3, the J gene TRBJ2-1, with TRBD2 matching over 15 bases. The specimen was sorted CD4+, CD8+, or CD8+CD57+ T cells (not recorded which) from PBMCs. The TCR sequence derives from a human donor with severe aplastic anemia or a healthy control (not recorded which). The chain's CDR3 is CAIRTSGGERAWGEQFF. The CDR3 DNA follows: TGTGCCATCCGGACTAGCGGGGGGGAGCGGGCGTGGGGTGAGCAGTTCTTC.